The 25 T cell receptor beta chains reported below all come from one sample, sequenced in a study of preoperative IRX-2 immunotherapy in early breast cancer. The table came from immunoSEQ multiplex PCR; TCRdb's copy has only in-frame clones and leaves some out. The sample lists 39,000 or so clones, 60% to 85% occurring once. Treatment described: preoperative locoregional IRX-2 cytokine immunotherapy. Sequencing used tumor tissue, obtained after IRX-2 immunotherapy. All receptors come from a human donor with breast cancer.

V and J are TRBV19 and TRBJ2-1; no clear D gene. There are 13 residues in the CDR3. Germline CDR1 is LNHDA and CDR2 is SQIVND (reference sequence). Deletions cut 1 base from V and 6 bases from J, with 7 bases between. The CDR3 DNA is TGTGCCAGTAGTATAGGTAAGCCCAATGAGCAGTTCTTC. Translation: CASSIGKPNEQFF.

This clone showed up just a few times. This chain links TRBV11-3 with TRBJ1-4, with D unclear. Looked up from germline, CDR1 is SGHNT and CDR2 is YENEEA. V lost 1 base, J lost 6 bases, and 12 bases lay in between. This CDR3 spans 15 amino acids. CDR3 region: CASSLGLGWDEKLFF. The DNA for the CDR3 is TGTGCCAGCAGCTTAGGCCTAGGATGGGATGAAAAACTGTTTTTT.

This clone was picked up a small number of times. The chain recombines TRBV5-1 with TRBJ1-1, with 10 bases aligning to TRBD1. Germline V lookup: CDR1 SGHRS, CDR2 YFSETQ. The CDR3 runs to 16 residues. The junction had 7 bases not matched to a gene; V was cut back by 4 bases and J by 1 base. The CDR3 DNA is TGCGCCAGCAGCATACGGACAGGGGGGAGGAACACTGAAGCTTTCTTT. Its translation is CASSIRTGGRNTEAFF. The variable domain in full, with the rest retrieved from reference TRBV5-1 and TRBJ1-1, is KAGVTQTPRYLIKTRGQQVTLSCSPISGHRSVSWYQQTPGQGLQFLFEYFSETQRNKGNFPGRFSGRQFSNSRSEMNVSTLELGDSALYLCASSIRTGGRNTEAFFGQGTRLTVV.

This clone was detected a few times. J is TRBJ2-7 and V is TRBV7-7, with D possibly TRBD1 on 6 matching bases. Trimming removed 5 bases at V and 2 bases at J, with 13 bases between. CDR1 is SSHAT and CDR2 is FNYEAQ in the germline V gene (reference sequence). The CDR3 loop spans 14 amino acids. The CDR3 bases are TGTGCCAGCAGCCAAGGGACACCTACCTACGAGCAGTACTTC. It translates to CASSQGTPTYEQYF.

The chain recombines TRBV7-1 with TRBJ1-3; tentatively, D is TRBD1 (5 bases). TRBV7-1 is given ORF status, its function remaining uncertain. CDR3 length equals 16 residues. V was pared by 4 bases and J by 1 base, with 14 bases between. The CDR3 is CASSLGQGRSGNTIYF. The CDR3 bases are TGTGCCAGCAGCTTAGGGCAGGGTAGGTCTGGAAACACCATATATTTT.

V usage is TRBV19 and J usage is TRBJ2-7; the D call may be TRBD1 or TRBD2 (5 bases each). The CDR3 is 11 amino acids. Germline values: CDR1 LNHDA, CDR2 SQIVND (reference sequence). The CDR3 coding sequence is TGTGCCAGTAGTAACCGGGACCGGGTCTATGTC. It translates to CASSNRDRVYV.

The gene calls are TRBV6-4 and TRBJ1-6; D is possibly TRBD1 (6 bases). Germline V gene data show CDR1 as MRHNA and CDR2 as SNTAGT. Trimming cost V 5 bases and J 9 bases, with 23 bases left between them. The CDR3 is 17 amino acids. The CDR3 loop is CASSYGGHPVGGSPLHF. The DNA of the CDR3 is TGTGCCAGCAGTTACGGGGGACACCCCGTTGGCGGTTCACCCCTCCACTTT.

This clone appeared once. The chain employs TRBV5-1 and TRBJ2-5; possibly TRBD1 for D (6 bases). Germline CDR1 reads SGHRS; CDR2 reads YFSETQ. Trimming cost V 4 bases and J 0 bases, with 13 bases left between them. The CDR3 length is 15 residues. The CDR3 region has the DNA TGCGCCAGCAGCCCTGGACAGATACACCAAGAGACCCAGTACTTC. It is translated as CASSPGQIHQETQYF.

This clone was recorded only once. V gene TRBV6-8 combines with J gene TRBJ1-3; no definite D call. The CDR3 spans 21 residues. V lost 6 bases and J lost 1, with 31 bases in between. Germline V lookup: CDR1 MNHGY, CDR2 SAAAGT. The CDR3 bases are TGTGCCAGCAGCTATCGCCCACTTACCGTGCCCTCGACTGGATCTGGAAACACCATATATTTT. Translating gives CASSYRPLTVPSTGSGNTIYF.

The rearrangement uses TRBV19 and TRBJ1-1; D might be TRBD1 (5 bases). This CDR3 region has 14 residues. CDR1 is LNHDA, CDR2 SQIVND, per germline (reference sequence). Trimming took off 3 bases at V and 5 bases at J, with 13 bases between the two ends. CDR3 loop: CASSIQAGGTEAFF. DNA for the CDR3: TGTGCCAGTAGTATTCAGGCGGGGGGGACTGAAGCTTTCTTT.

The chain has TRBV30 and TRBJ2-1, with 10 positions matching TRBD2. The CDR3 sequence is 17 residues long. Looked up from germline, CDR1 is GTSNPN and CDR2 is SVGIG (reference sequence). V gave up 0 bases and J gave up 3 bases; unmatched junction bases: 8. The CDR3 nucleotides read TGTGCCTGGAGTGTTATGTGGCTAGCGGGGGACTACAATGAGCAGTTCTTC. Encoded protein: CAWSVMWLAGDYNEQFF.

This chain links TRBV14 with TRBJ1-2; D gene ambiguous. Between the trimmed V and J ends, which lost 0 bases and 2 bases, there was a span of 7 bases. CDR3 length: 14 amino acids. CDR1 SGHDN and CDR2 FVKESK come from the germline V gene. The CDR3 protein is CASSQDNKNYGYTF. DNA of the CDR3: TGTGCCAGCAGCCAAGATAACAAAAACTATGGCTACACCTTC.

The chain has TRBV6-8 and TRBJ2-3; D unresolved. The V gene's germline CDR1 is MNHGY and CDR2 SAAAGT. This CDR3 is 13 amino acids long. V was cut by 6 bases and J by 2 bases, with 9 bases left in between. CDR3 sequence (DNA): TGTGCCAGCAGCTTACTGCACACAGATACGCAGTATTTT. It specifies CASSLLHTDTQYF.

CDR3 amino acids: CASGLVRDYTF. The CDR3 nucleotides are TGTGCTAGTGGTTTGGTAAGAGACTACACCTTC. The V gene is TRBV12-5, the J gene TRBJ1-2, with unresolved D. This CDR3 has 11 amino acids. Trimming shortened V by 0 bases and J by 10 bases, and 6 bases separated the two germline ends. CDR1 is LGHNT, CDR2 FRNRAP, per germline.

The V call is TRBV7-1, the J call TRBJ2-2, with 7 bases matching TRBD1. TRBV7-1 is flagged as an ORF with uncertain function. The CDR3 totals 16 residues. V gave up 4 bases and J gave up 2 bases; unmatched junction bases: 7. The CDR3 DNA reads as TGTGCCAGCAGCTTACGGGGACAGCCCAACACCGGGGAGCTGTTTTTT. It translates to CASSLRGQPNTGELFF.

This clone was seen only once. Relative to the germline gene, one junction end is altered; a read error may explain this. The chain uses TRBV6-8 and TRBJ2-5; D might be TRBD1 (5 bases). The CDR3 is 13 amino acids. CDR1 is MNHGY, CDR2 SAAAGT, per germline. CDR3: CAISANKGETQYF. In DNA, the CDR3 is TGTGCCATCAGTGCCAACAAGGGGGAGACCCAGTACTTC.

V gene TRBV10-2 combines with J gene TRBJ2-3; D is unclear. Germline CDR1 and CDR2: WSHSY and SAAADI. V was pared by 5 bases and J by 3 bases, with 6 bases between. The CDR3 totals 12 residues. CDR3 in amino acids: CASSPPTDTQYF. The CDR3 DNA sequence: TGCGCCAGCAGTCCACCGACAGATACGCAGTATTTT.

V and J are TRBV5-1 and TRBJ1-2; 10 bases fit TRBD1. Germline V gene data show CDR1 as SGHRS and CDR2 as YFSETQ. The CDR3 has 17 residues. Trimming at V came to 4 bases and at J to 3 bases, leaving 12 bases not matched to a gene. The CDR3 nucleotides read TGCGCCAGCAGCCCCGGGACAGGGGCCGATTCATACTATGGCTACACCTTC. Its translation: CASSPGTGADSYYGYTF.

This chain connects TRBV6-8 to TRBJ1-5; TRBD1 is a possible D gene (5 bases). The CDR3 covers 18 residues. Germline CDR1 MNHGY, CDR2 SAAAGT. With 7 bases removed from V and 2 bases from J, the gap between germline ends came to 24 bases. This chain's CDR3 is CASTRRLVGVEGNQPQHF. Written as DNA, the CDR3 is TGTGCCAGCACTCGAAGATTGGTAGGGGTGGAAGGCAATCAGCCCCAGCATTTT.

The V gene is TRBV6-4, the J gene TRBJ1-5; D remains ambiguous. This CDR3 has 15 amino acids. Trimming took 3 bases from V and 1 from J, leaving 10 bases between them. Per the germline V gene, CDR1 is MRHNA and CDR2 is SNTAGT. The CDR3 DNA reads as TGTGCCAGCAGTGAATCGCCTTTAAGCAATCAGCCCCAGCATTTT. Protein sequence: CASSESPLSNQPQHF.

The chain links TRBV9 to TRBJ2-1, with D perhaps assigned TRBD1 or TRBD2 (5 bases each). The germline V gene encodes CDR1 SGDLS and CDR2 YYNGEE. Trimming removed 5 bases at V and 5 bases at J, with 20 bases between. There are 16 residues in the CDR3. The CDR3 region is CASSVRDRGPNNEQFF. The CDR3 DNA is TGTGCCAGCAGTGTAAGGGACCGAGGCCCAAACAATGAGCAGTTCTTC.

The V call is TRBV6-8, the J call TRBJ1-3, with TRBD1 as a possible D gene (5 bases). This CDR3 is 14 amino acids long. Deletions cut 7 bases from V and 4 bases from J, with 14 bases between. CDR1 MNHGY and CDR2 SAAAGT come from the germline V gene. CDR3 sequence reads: CASTWGGSGNTIYF. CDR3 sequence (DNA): TGTGCCAGCACCTGGGGGGGATCGGGAAACACCATATATTTT.

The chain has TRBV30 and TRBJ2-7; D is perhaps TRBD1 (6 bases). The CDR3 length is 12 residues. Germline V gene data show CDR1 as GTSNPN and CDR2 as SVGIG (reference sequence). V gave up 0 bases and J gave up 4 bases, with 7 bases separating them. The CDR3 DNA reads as TGTGCCTGGAGTGTCACAGGGTACGAGCAGTACTTC. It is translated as CAWSVTGYEQYF.

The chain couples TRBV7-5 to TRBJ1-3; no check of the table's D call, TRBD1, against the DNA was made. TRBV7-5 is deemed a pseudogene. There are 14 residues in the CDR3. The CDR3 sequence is CASRPDRLANTIYF. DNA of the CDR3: TGTGCCAGCAGGCCTGACAGACTGGCAAACACCATATATTTT.

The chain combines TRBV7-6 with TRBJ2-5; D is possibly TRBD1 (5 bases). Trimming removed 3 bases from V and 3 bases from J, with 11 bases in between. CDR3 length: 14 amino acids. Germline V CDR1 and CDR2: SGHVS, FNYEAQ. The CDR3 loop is CASSFQGAKETQYF. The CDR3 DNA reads TGTGCCAGCAGCTTTCAAGGGGCGAAAGAGACCCAGTACTTC.